Shown below are 12 T cell receptor beta chains from a single sample sequenced in a study of breast tumors, draining lymph nodes, adjacent tissues. TCRdb reprocessed the multiplex PCR reads with MiXCR, giving one entry per CDR3 protein. The table shows fewer than 300,000 distinct CDR3 sequences, with less than 40% occurring only once. Samples came from axillary lymph nodes draining the breast cancer. Sequencing was carried out using axillary lymph node tissue. The receptors derive from a female donor with breast cancer. Some clones in this sample may be carry-over from other donors' samples.

Ten or more counts support this clonotype. The chain couples TRBV18 to TRBJ1-4, with 7 bases identical to TRBD1. The CDR3 is 16 amino acids. Germline CDR1 KGHSH, CDR2 LQKENI. The V gene end was trimmed by 3 bases and the J gene end by 3 bases; junction bases not matched to a gene: 7. The CDR3 spells CASSPDRKGPNEKLFF. CDR3 DNA sequence: TGTGCCAGCTCACCGGACAGGAAGGGTCCTAATGAAAAACTGTTTTTT.

In its sample, this clonotype was seen many times. The chain has TRBV10-3 and TRBJ1-4, with 8 bases lining up with TRBD1. The V and J ends lost 2 bases and 4 bases, in that order; junction bases with no gene match: 6. This CDR3 is built from 16 residues. Looked up from germline, CDR1 is ENHRY and CDR2 is SYGVKD. In DNA form, the CDR3 reads TGTGCCATCAGTGAGGGGCAGGGGGCCTTTAATGAAAAACTGTTTTTT. Protein: CAISEGQGAFNEKLFF.

This clonotype was seen many times. For the CDR3, the DNA is TGCGCCAGCAGCTTGCGACTGGGGCCTGAGGGGGGCAATGAGCAGTTCTTC. This translates into CASSLRLGPEGGNEQFF. This chain joins TRBV5-1 and TRBJ2-1; D may correspond to TRBD1 or TRBD2 (6 bases each). The CDR3 is 17 amino acids. V gave up 1 base and J gave up 6 bases, with 20 bases separating them. Germline V gene data show CDR1 as SGHRS and CDR2 as YFSETQ.

The chain is built from TRBV25-1 and TRBJ2-2, with 11 nucleotides matching TRBD2. V trimming: 7 bases; J trimming: 6 bases; junction bases outside the gene matches: 4. CDR3 size: 14 residues. CDR1 MGHDK and CDR2 SYGVNS come from the germline V gene. Here the CDR3 reads CASTTSGSAGELFF. CDR3 coding DNA: TGTGCCAGCACAACTAGCGGGAGCGCCGGGGAGCTGTTTTTT.

The table lists this clonotype with many counts. The chain carries TRBV5-5 and TRBJ2-3; 7 bases are shared with TRBD1. Germline V gene sequence: CDR1 SGHKS, CDR2 YYEKEE (reference sequence). The CDR3 loop spans 18 amino acids. V trimming: 1 base; J trimming: 1 base; junction bases outside the gene matches: 12. CDR3 protein: CASSLPLSGDSRTDTQYF. CDR3 in DNA: TGTGCCAGCAGCTTGCCGTTAAGTGGGGACAGCCGCACAGATACGCAGTATTTT.

The genes are TRBV29-1 and TRBJ2-3; TRBD2 agrees at 9 bases. This CDR3 has 15 amino acids. Germline loops: CDR1 SQVTM, CDR2 ANQGSEA. Germline trimming cut 8 bases from V and 9 bases from J; bases unmatched to any gene: 18. Here the CDR3 DNA reads TGCAGCTTGGGTCGCGGGAGGGAGCGGTGGGGGACGCAGTATTTT. It encodes CSLGRGRERWGTQYF.

The chain combines TRBV19 with TRBJ1-6; 8 bases are shared with TRBD1. The CDR3 length is 20 residues. Germline V gene sequence: CDR1 LNHDA, CDR2 SQIVND (reference sequence). Germline trimming cut 3 bases from V and 5 bases from J; bases unmatched to any gene: 18. The CDR3 here is CASSIGGTGSPRTDNSPLHF. The CDR3 region has the DNA TGTGCCAGTAGTATCGGGGGGACAGGCAGCCCGAGGACAGATAATTCACCCCTCCACTTT.

Concerning this clonotype: A junction end diverges from the germline sequence, so it may reflect a read error. The chain joins TRBV28 to TRBJ1-3; D unresolved. The CDR3 sequence is 15 residues long. In germline, CDR1 is MDHEN, CDR2 SYDVKM. The CDR3 nucleotides are TGTGCCAGCTCACAGACACCGAGCTCTGGAAACACCACATATTTT. As protein: CASSQTPSSGNTTYF.

This chain joins TRBV25-1 and TRBJ2-5, with D perhaps matching TRBD1 or TRBD2 (5 bases each). Trimming cost V 0 bases and J 8 bases, with 16 bases left between them. This CDR3 has 15 amino acids. Germline CDR1 reads MGHDK; CDR2 reads SYGVNS. The CDR3 nucleotides read TGTGCCAGCAGTGAATATATGGGGGTATGGGAAACCCAGTACTTC. Protein sequence: CASSEYMGVWETQYF.

The V and J genes are TRBV9 and TRBJ2-5; TRBD2 agrees at 12 bases. Trimming at V came to 10 bases and at J to 4 bases, leaving 11 bases not matched to a gene. Per the germline V gene, CDR1 is SGDLS and CDR2 is YYNGEE. The CDR3 spans 15 residues. The CDR3 reads CALNLAGGPRETQYF. In DNA, the CDR3 is TGTGCCCTTAATCTAGCGGGAGGGCCTAGAGAGACCCAGTACTTC.

As for this clonotype: One end of the junction is discordant with germline, which a read error may explain. The chain recombines TRBV19 with TRBJ1-3; 7 nucleotides line up with TRBD1. The CDR3 loop spans 17 amino acids. CDR1 and CDR2 (germline): LNHDA, SQIVND (reference sequence). The CDR3 DNA reads as TGTGTCAGTGCCCGTATGAGGGGGCCAAGCTCTGGAAACACCATATATTTT. Its translation: CVSARMRGPSSGNTIYF.

This clonotype occurred many times. The rearrangement joins TRBV6-6 to TRBJ1-5; 8 positions match TRBD1. Germline CDR1 and CDR2: MNHNY and SVGAGI (reference sequence). With 5 bases clipped from V and 5 bases from J, the junction kept 8 bases outside the gene matches. The CDR3 sequence is 15 residues long. The CDR3 reads CASSHGAGGYQPQHF. CDR3 DNA: TGTGCCAGCAGTCACGGGGCAGGGGGCTATCAGCCCCAGCATTTT.